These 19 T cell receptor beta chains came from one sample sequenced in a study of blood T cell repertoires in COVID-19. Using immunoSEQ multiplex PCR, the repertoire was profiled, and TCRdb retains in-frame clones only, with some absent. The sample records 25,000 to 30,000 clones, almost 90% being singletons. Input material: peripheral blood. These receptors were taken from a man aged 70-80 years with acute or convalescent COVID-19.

CDR3 sequence: CASRKLAGAHEQYF. In DNA, the CDR3 is TGCGCCAGCAGAAAACTAGCGGGAGCCCACGAGCAGTACTTC. The V gene is TRBV10-2, the J gene TRBJ2-7, with 11 bases fitting TRBD2. Germline CDR1 reads WSHSY; CDR2 reads SAAADI. CDR3 length equals 14 residues. The V segment lost 6 bases and the J segment 5 bases; nucleotides outside the gene matches: 6.

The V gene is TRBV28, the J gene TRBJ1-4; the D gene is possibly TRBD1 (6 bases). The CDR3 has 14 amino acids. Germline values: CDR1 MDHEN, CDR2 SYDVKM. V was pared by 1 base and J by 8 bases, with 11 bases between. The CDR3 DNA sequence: TGTGCCAGCAGTTTATTACAGGGTGGAGAAAAACTGTTTTTT. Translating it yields CASSLLQGGEKLFF.

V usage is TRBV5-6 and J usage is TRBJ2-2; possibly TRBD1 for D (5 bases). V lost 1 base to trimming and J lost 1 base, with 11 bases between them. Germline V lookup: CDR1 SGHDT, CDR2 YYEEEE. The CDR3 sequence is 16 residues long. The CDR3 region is CASSLYGRVNTGELFF. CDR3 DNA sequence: TGTGCCAGCAGCTTGTACGGCAGGGTGAACACCGGGGAGCTGTTTTTT.

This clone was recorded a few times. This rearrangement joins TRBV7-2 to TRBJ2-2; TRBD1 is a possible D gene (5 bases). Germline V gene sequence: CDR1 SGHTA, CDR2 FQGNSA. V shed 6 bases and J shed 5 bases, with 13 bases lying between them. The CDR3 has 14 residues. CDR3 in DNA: TGTGCCAGCAGGGAAAAGGGGTGGACCGGGGAGCTGTTTTTT. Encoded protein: CASREKGWTGELFF.

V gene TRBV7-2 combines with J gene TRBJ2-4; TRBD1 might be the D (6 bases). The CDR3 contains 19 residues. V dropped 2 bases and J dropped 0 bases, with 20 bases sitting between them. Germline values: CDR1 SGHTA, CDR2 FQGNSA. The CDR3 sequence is CASSLTPLMGALAKNIQYF. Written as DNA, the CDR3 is TGTGCCAGCAGCTTAACCCCTCTTATGGGGGCCCTAGCCAAAAACATTCAGTACTTC.

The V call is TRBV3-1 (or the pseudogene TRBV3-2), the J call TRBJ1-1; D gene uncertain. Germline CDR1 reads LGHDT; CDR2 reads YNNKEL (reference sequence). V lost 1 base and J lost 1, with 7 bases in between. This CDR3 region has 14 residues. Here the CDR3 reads CASSQGGWNTEAFF. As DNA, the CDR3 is TGTGCCAGCAGCCAAGGCGGGTGGAACACTGAAGCTTTCTTT.

CDR3 region: CASSQLIVGDNYGYTF. In DNA form, the CDR3 reads TGCGCCAGCAGCCAATTAATTGTCGGTGATAACTATGGCTACACCTTC. V and J are TRBV4-3 and TRBJ1-2; no clear D gene. Germline CDR1 reads LGHNA; CDR2 reads YSLEER. V lost 2 bases, J lost 1 base, and 14 bases lay in between. This CDR3 comprises 16 residues.

The CDR3: CASSPSGKPYEQYF. For the CDR3, the DNA is TGTGCCAGCAGCCCTAGCGGGAAACCCTACGAGCAGTACTTC. J is TRBJ2-7 and V is TRBV3-1 (or the pseudogene TRBV3-2); TRBD2 agrees at 9 bases. The CDR3 extends over 14 amino acids. The germline V gene has CDR1 LGHDT and CDR2 YNNKEL (reference sequence). V trimming: 4 bases; J trimming: 2 bases; junction bases outside the gene matches: 3.

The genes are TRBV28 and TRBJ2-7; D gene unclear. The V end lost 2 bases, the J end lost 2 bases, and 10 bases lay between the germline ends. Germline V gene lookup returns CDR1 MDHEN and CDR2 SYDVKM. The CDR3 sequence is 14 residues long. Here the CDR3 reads CASSLTGATYEQYF. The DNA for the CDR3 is TGTGCCAGCAGTTTAACGGGTGCCACCTACGAGCAGTACTTC.

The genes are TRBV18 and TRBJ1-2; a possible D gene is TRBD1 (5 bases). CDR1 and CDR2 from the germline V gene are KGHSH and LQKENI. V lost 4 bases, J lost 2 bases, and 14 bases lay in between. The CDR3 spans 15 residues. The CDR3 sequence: CASSLPGGPNYGYTF. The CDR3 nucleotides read TGTGCCAGCTCACTCCCGGGGGGACCCAACTATGGCTACACCTTC.

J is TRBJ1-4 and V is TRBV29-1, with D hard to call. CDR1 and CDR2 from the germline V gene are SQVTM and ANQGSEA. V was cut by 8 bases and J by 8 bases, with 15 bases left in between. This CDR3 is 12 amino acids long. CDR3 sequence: CSILDGREKLFF. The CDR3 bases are TGCAGCATACTCGATGGGAGGGAAAAACTGTTTTTT. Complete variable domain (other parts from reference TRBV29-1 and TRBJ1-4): SAVISQKPSRDICQRGTSLTIQCQVDSQVTMMFWYRQQPGQSLTLIATANQGSEATYESGFVIDKFPISRPNLTFSTLTVSNMSPEDSSIYLCSILDGREKLFFGSGTQLSVL.

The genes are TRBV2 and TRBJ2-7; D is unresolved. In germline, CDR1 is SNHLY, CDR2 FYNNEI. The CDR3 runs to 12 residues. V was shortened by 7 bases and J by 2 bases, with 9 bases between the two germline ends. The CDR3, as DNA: TGTGCCAGCAAGCGCACAACCTACGAGCAGTACTTC. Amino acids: CASKRTTYEQYF.

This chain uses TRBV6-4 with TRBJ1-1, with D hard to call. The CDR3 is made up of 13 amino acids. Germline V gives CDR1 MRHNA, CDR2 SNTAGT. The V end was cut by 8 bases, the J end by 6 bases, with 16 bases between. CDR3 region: CASPQRVPPEAFF. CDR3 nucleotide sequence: TGTGCCAGCCCGCAGCGCGTCCCACCTGAAGCTTTCTTT.

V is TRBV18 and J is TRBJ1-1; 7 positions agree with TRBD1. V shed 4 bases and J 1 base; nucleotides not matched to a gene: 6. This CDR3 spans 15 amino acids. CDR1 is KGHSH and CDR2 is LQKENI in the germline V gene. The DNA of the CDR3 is TGTGCCAGCTCACTGCGGACAGGTGGGAACACTGAAGCTTTCTTT. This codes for CASSLRTGGNTEAFF.

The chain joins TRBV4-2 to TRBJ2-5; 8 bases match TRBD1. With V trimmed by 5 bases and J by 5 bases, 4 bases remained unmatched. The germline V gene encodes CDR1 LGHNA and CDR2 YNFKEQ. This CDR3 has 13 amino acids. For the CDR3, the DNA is TGTGCCAGCAGCTACAACAGGGGGGAGACCCAGTACTTC. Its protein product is CASSYNRGETQYF.

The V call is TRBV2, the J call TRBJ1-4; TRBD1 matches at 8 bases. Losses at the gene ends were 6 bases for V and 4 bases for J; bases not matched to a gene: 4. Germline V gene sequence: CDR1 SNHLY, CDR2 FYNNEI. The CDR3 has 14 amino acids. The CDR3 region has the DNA TGTGCCAGCAGACCACAGGGGGGTAATGAAAAACTGTTTTTT. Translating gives CASRPQGGNEKLFF.

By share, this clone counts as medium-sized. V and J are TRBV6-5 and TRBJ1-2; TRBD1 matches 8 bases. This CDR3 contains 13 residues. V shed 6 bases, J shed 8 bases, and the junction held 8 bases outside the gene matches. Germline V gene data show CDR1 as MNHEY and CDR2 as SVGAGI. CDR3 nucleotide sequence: TGTGCCAGCAGGGACAGGGATCCGAGGGGCTACACCTTC. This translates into CASRDRDPRGYTF.

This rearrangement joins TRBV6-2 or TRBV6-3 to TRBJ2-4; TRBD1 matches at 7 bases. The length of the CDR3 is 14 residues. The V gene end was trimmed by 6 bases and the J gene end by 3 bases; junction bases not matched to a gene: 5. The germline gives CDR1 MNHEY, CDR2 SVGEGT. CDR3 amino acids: CASSRGQVKNIQYF. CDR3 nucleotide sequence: TGTGCCAGCAGCCGTGGACAGGTCAAAAACATTCAGTACTTC.

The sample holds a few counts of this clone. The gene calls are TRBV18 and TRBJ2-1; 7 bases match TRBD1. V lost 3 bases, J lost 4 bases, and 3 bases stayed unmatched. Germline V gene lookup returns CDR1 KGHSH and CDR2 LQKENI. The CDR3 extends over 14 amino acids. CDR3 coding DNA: TGTGCCAGCTCACCTAAGACAGGGTACAATGAGCAGTTCTTC. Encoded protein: CASSPKTGYNEQFF.